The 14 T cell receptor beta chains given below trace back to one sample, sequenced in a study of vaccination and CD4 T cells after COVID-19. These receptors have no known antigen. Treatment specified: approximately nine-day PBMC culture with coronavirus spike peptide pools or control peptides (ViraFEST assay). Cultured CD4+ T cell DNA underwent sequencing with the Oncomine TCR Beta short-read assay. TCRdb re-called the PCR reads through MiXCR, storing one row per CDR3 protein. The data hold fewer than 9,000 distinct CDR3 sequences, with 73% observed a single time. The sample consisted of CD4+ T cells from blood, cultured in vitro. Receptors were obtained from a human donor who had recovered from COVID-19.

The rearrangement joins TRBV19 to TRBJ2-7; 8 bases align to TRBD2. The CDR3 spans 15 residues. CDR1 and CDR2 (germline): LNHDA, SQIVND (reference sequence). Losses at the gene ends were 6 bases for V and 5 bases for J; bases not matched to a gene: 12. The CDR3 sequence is CASRPNSGVSNEQYF. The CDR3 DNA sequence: TGTGCCAGTAGGCCCAATAGCGGGGTAAGCAACGAGCAGTACTTC.

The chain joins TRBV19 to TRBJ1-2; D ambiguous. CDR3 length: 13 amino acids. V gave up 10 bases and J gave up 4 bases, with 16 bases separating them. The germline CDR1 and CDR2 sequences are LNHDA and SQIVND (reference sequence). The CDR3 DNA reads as TGTGCCACCAAATTGGGAGGGAGCTATGGCTACACCTTC. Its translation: CATKLGGSYGYTF. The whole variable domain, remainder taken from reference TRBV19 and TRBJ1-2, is DGGITQSPKYLFRKEGQNVTLSCEQNLNHDAMYWYRQDPGQGLRLIYYSQIVNDFQKGDIAEGYSVSREKKESFPLTVTSAQKNPTAFYLCATKLGGSYGYTFGSGTRLTVV.

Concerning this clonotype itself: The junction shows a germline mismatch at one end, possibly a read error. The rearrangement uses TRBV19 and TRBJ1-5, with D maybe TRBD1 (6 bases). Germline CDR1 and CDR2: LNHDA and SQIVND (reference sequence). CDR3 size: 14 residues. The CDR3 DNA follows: TGTACCAGTAGCCCCAGGGGCTCTAATCAGCCCCAGCATTTT. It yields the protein CTSSPRGSNQPQHF.

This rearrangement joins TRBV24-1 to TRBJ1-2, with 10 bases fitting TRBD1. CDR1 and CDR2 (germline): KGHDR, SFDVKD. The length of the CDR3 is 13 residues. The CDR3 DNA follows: TGTGCTAGGAAGGACAGGGGGGACTATGGCTACACCTTC. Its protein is CARKDRGDYGYTF.

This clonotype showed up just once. CDR3 sequence: CASSPLGALTGELFF. CDR3 bases: TGTGCCAGCAGTCCCTTAGGCGCGTTGACCGGGGAGCTGTTTTTT. V and J are TRBV28 and TRBJ2-2; D remains unclear. Germline-derived CDR1 and CDR2 are MDHEN and SYDVKM. The CDR3 consists of 15 residues. V was pared by 5 bases and J by 5 bases, with 15 bases between.

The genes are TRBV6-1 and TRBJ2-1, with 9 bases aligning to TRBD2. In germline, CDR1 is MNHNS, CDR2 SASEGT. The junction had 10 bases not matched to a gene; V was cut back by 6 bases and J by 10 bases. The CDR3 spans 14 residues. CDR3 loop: CASRLGTSSREQFF. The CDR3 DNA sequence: TGTGCCAGCAGGCTCGGGACTAGCAGTCGGGAGCAGTTCTTC.

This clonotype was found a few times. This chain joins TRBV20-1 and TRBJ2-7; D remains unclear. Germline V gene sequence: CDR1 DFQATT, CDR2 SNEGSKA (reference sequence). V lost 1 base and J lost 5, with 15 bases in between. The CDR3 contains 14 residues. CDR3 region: CSARALKPPHEQYF. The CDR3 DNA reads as TGCAGTGCTAGAGCCCTAAAACCCCCTCACGAGCAGTACTTC.

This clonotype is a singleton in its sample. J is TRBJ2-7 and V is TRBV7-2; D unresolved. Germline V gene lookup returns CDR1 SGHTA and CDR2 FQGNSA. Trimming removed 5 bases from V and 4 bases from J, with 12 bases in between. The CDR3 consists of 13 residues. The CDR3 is CASSLIGQYEQYF. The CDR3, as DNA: TGTGCCAGCAGCCTAATAGGGCAATACGAGCAGTACTTC.

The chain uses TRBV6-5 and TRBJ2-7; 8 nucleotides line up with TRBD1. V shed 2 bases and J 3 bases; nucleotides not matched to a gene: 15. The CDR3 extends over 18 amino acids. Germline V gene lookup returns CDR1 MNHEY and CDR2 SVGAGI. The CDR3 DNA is TGTGCCAGCAGTTACAGCGGACAGGGCCAGCACCCTTACTACGAGCAGTACTTC. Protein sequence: CASSYSGQGQHPYYEQYF.

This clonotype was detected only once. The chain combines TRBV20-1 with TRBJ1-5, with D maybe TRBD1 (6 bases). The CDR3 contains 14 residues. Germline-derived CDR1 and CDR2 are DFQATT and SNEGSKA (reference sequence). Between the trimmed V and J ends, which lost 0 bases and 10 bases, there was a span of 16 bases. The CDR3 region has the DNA TGCAGTGCTAGAGATCGGGGGCGGGTATTACCCCAGCATTTT. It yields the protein CSARDRGRVLPQHF.

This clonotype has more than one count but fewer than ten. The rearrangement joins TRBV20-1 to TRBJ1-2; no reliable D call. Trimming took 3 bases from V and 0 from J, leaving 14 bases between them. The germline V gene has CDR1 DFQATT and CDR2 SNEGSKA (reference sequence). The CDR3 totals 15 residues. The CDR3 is CSARDRTFTNYGYTF. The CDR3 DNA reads TGCAGTGCTAGGGATCGGACCTTTACTAACTATGGCTACACCTTC.

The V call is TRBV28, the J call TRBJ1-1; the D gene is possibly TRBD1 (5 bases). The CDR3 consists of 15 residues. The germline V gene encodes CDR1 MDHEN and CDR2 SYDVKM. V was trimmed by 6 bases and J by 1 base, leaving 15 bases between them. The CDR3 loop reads CASRLPDRKNTEAFF. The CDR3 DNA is TGTGCCAGCAGACTCCCCGACAGAAAGAACACTGAAGCTTTCTTT.

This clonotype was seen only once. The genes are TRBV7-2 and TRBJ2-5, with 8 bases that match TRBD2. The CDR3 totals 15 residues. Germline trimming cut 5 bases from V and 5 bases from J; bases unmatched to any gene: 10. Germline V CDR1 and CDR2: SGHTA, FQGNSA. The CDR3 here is CASSVGSAGVETQYF. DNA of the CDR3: TGTGCCAGCAGCGTGGGGTCAGCGGGAGTTGAGACCCAGTACTTC.

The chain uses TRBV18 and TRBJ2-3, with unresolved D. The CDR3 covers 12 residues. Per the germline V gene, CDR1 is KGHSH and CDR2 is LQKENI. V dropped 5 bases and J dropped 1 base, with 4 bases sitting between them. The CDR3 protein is CASSGRTDTQYF. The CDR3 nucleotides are TGTGCCAGCTCAGGCCGCACAGATACGCAGTATTTT.